This T cell receptor (beta chain) comes out of a study of blood T cell repertoires in COVID-19. Looking at the study overall: Collection of acute and convalescent COVID-19 samples took place in the United States, Italy and Spain. PBMCs, B-cell-depleted T cells, or T cells were the source of the cDNA or gDNA that made up the material.

The assay was immunoSEQ multiplex PCR, and TCRdb's table has in-frame clones only and misses some. The table records about 69,000 clones, approximately 83% of them present only once. The CDR3 extends over 16 amino acids. V shed 3 bases and J 4 bases; nucleotides not matched to a gene: 10. This sequence joins TRBV23-1 and TRBJ1-1; 8 bases are a match to TRBD1. TRBV23-1 is an open reading frame, and its role is uncertain. The sequenced material came from peripheral blood. This clonotype was obtained from a man at least 80 years old with acute or convalescent COVID-19. The CDR3 nucleotides are TGCGCCAGCAGTCATGGGGCCGACAGGGGATGCACTGAAGCTTTCTTT. As protein: CASSHGADRGCTEAFF.